This is a list of T cell receptor beta chains from one sample in a study of siplizumab effects on memory and regulatory T cells. TCRdb keeps only in-frame clones here, not all; method: immunoSEQ multiplex PCR. The sample has about 120,000 clones, roughly 94% seen once; the top ten hold around 1.7%. Specimen: non-Treg CD4+ T cells sorted from blood. These receptor sequences come from a human donor in good health. Both conserved end residues are part of each CDR3. D genes are given only for firm matches. Only part of the rows carry a size: once, few, many, or a class if the clone is expanded.

V	size	D	J	DNA	CDR3
TRBV28	NA	NA	TRBJ2-7	TGTGCCAGCAGTTTATCTGGATACGAGCAGTACTTC	CASSLSGYEQYF
TRBV29-1	NA	TRBD1	TRBJ1-2	TGCAGCGCCGGGACAGGGGGCATAGGTAACTATGGCTACACCTTC	CSAGTGGIGNYGYTF
TRBV5-6	NA	NA	TRBJ2-7	TGTGCCAGCAGCCCCATTGGGACTTTCTACGAGCAGTACTTC	CASSPIGTFYEQYF
TRBV19	NA	NA	TRBJ1-2	TGTGCCAGTAGTACCTGGGCAGGAGGAAACTATGGCTACACCTTC	CASSTWAGGNYGYTF
TRBV6-5	NA	NA	TRBJ1-3	TGTGCCAGCAGGCAGGAATTGGGAAACACCATATATTTT	CASRQELGNTIYF
TRBV4-2	NA	NA	TRBJ2-2	TGTGCCAGCAGCCACGGGACAAGGAACACCGGGGAGCTGTTTTTT	CASSHGTRNTGELFF
TRBV5-1	NA	NA	TRBJ2-5	TGCGCCAGCAGCTTGGGGCAGGGGAAGGGAGAGACCCAGTACTTC	CASSLGQGKGETQYF
TRBV6-1	NA	NA	TRBJ1-1	TGTGCCAGCAGTTATGAACTGAACACTGAAGCTTTCTTT	CASSYELNTEAFF
TRBV28	NA	NA	TRBJ1-2	TGTGCCAGCACCGTTTCGGGGGCTCCCTATGGCTACACCTTC	CASTVSGAPYGYTF
TRBV6-4	NA	TRBD1	TRBJ1-1	TGTGCCAGCAGTGAGCAGGGGGGCCTCACTGAAGCTTTCTTT	CASSEQGGLTEAFF
TRBV5-5	NA	NA	TRBJ1-3	TGTGCCAGCAGCTTGAACCAGCCGGGAAACACCATATATTTT	CASSLNQPGNTIYF
TRBV5-1	NA	TRBD1	TRBJ2-5	TGCGCCAGCAGCTTGGGCGACAGGGATGGAGAGACCCAGTACTTC	CASSLGDRDGETQYF
TRBV5-5	NA	NA	TRBJ2-5	TGTGCCAGCAGCTTGGCAACAGGAGGGGGTCAAGAGACCCAGTACTTC	CASSLATGGGQETQYF
TRBV6-1	NA	NA	TRBJ2-5	TGTGCCAGCAGTTTAGCGTTCCAAGAGACCCAGTACTTC	CASSLAFQETQYF
TRBV5-1	NA	TRBD1	TRBJ2-6	TGCGCCAGCAGCCCGGGACAGGGGGCGCTCGGGGCCAACGTCCTGACTTTC	CASSPGQGALGANVLTF
TRBV29-1	NA	TRBD1	TRBJ1-4	TGCAGCGTTAAAGGAGGGACAGATGAAAAACTGTTTTTT	CSVKGGTDEKLFF
TRBV6-5	NA	NA	TRBJ1-2	TGTGCCAGCAGCCAGGGGTCTTTCTATGGCTACACCTTC	CASSQGSFYGYTF
TRBV9	once	NA	TRBJ2-5	TGTGCCAGCAGCGTAGCTACGTGGGAGACCCAGTACTTC	CASSVATWETQYF
TRBV5-1	NA	TRBD1	TRBJ2-7	TGCGCCAGCAGCAGAGGAGGACAGGGCACCTACGAGCAGTACTTC	CASSRGGQGTYEQYF
TRBV5-1	once	NA	TRBJ2-3	TGCGCCAGCAGCTTGAATGACCAGGCCTCAGATACGCAGTATTTT	CASSLNDQASDTQYF
TRBV6-5	NA	NA	TRBJ1-2	TGTGCCAGCAGCACCACCCGCAGGGGAGTTAGTGGCTACACCTTC	CASSTTRRGVSGYTF
TRBV18	NA	NA	TRBJ2-7	TGTGCCAGCTCACCATCGGCGGTCAGCTCCTACGAGCAGTACTTC	CASSPSAVSSYEQYF
TRBV9	NA	NA	TRBJ1-3	TGTGCCAGCAGCGTAGAGAGGCCGAATCTCTCTGGAAACACCATATATTTT	CASSVERPNLSGNTIYF
TRBV6-5	NA	TRBD1	TRBJ2-7	TGTGCCAGCAGGGGGACAGTGCCCTCCTACGAGCAGTACTTC	CASRGTVPSYEQYF
TRBV15	NA	NA	TRBJ2-5	TGTGCCACCAGCAGAGAGGCAGTGAAAGAGACCCAGTACTTC	CATSREAVKETQYF
TRBV10-3	NA	NA	TRBJ1-5	TGTGCCATCAGTAGGACTGATAATCAGCCCCAGCATTTT	CAISRTDNQPQHF
TRBV2	NA	NA	TRBJ1-4	TGTGCCAGCAGTCCCGGGCCCAGCCCCGAACTGTTTTTT	CASSPGPSPELFF
TRBV2	NA	TRBD2	TRBJ2-5	TGTGCCACTAGGGGAGGGGAGGGAGAGACCCAGTACTTC	CATRGGEGETQYF
TRBV6-5	NA	NA	TRBJ1-4	TGTGCCAGCAGTTATAGGGTTGAGAGAAAAAATGAAAAACTGTTTTTT	CASSYRVERKNEKLFF
TRBV5-1	NA	NA	TRBJ1-4	TGCGCCAGCAGCTTGGAAGAGTGGGAGGGGGGCGGGACTGAAAAACTGTTTTTT	CASSLEEWEGGGTEKLFF